This T cell receptor (beta chain) originates from a study of T cells after yellow fever vaccination. TCRdb ran MiXCR on the 5' RACE reads and lists one entry per CDR3 protein. Altogether just under 600,000 distinct CDR3 sequences are present, around an eighth being singletons, with the ten largest covering about 14%. V was shortened by 6 bases and J by 12 bases, with 18 bases between the two germline ends. The length of the CDR3 is 13 residues. Sequencing was performed on PBMCs, taken on the day of the yellow fever booster vaccination. The sequence was collected from a man aged 30-40 years who received the YFV17D yellow fever vaccine. J is TRBJ2-1 and V is TRBV12-3 or TRBV12-4; D ambiguous. The CDR3 protein is CASRATLFERQFF. In DNA, the CDR3 is TGTGCCAGCAGAGCAACCCTCTTTGAGCGGCAGTTCTTC.